These 17 T cell receptor beta chains were all obtained from the same sample, sequenced in a study of blood T cell repertoires in COVID-19. Clones were sequenced by immunoSEQ multiplex PCR, and TCRdb holds only the in-frame ones, with some missing. Among over 55,000 clones listed, 87% were seen once. The sample was peripheral blood. These receptors were taken from a man aged 45-60 years with active COVID-19.

The chain uses TRBV27 and TRBJ2-2; D gene uncertain. The CDR3 is 14 amino acids. Deletions cut 2 bases from V and 4 bases from J, with 8 bases between. Germline V gene data show CDR1 as MNHEY and CDR2 as SMNVEV (reference sequence). CDR3 protein: CASSLRQATGELFF. Written as DNA, the CDR3 is TGTGCCAGCAGTTTAAGGCAGGCCACCGGGGAGCTGTTTTTT.

V and J are TRBV4-3 and TRBJ1-2, with a weak D call TRBD1 (5 bases). The CDR3 totals 18 residues. CDR1 and CDR2 (germline): LGHNA, YSLEER. V lost 0 bases and J lost 0, with 17 bases in between. The CDR3 bases are TGCGCCAGCAGCCAAGATCTTTTGGTCAGGGAGGCTAACTATGGCTACACCTTC. Translating gives CASSQDLLVREANYGYTF.

CDR3 nucleotides: TGTGCCAGCTCACCCCCGGGACTGGAGAAGGAGACCCAGTACTTC. As protein: CASSPPGLEKETQYF. The V call is TRBV18, the J call TRBJ2-5; a weak D match, TRBD2 (6 bases). The V gene's germline CDR1 is KGHSH and CDR2 LQKENI. This CDR3 spans 15 amino acids. The ends were cut back, 3 bases at V and 5 bases at J, with 16 bases in the middle. Together with reference TRBV18 and TRBJ2-5, the CDR3 gives the full variable domain: NAGVMQNPRHLVRRRGQEARLRCSPMKGHSHVYWYRQLPEEGLKFMVYLQKENIIDESGMPKERFSAEFPKEGPSILRIQQVVRGDSAAYFCASSPPGLEKETQYFGPGTRLLVL.

The chain recombines TRBV7-3 with TRBJ2-7; TRBD2 aligns across 7 bases. The CDR3 extends over 16 amino acids. CDR1 and CDR2 from the germline V gene are SGHTA and FQGTGA. V gave up 5 bases and J gave up 2 bases; unmatched junction bases: 12. This chain's CDR3 is CASSRAGTGGPYEQYF. CDR3 DNA: TGTGCCAGCAGCCGAGCGGGGACGGGGGGACCCTACGAGCAGTACTTC.

This chain joins TRBV30 and TRBJ1-5; TRBD1 agrees at 9 bases. V lost 5 bases, J lost 11 bases, and 13 bases stayed unmatched. Germline V lookup: CDR1 GTSNPN, CDR2 SVGIG (reference sequence). CDR3 length equals 14 residues. The CDR3 protein is CAWSTGGRGWAQHF. CDR3 DNA sequence: TGTGCCTGGTCGACAGGGGGGAGAGGGTGGGCCCAGCATTTT. Full variable domain (missing parts from reference TRBV30 and TRBJ1-5): SQTIHQWPATLVQPVGSPLSLECTVEGTSNPNLYWYRQAAGRGLQLLFYSVGIGQISSEVPQNLSASRPQDRQFILSSKKLLLSDSGFYLCAWSTGGRGWAQHFGDGTRLSIL.

This chain joins TRBV19 and TRBJ1-4, with D perhaps matching TRBD1 (6 bases). V was cut by 8 bases and J by 7 bases, with 14 bases left in between. CDR3 length equals 13 residues. From germline, CDR1 is LNHDA and CDR2 SQIVND (reference sequence). The CDR3 DNA sequence: TGTGCCAGTCAAGACAGGAAGTTTGAAAAACTGTTTTTT. The encoded protein is CASQDRKFEKLFF.

This chain uses TRBV27 with TRBJ1-2, with 8 bases aligning to TRBD1. The CDR3 contains 15 residues. The germline CDR1 and CDR2 sequences are MNHEY and SMNVEV (reference sequence). Trimming cost V 5 bases and J 0 bases; bases outside gene matches: 5. The CDR3 sequence is CASSERTGSNYGYTF. For the CDR3, the DNA is TGTGCCAGCAGTGAGCGGACAGGGTCTAACTATGGCTACACCTTC.

The rearrangement uses TRBV6-6 and TRBJ2-5; TRBD2 agrees at 9 bases. The CDR3 consists of 14 residues. V lost 6 bases, J lost 4 bases, and 6 bases stayed unmatched. Germline CDR1 reads MNHNY; CDR2 reads SVGAGI (reference sequence). This chain's CDR3 is CASRRTSEAETQYF. In DNA form, the CDR3 reads TGTGCCAGCAGACGGACTAGCGAGGCAGAGACCCAGTACTTC.

The gene calls are TRBV28 and TRBJ1-5; D is perhaps TRBD1 (5 bases). CDR1 is MDHEN and CDR2 is SYDVKM in the germline V gene. Trimming shortened V by 6 bases and J by 3 bases, and 12 bases separated the two germline ends. The CDR3 loop spans 14 amino acids. The CDR3 DNA sequence: TGTGCCAGCAGGGCCACAGGCTTCAATCAGCCCCAGCATTTT. It encodes CASRATGFNQPQHF.

The chain recombines TRBV28 with TRBJ1-1; 7 positions agree with TRBD1. The V gene end was trimmed by 4 bases and the J gene end by 0 bases; junction bases not matched to a gene: 5. This CDR3 has 15 amino acids. Germline V gene lookup returns CDR1 MDHEN and CDR2 SYDVKM. CDR3 amino acids: CASSSAGTVNTEAFF. In DNA, the CDR3 is TGTGCCAGCAGTTCGGCCGGGACAGTGAACACTGAAGCTTTCTTT.

The J gene is TRBJ1-1, the V gene TRBV6-2 or TRBV6-3; 12 bases align to TRBD1. This CDR3 is built from 14 residues. V shed 3 bases, J shed 6 bases, and the junction held 2 bases outside the gene matches. Germline V lookup: CDR1 MNHEY, CDR2 SVGEGT. The CDR3, as DNA: TGTGCCAGCAGTTATGGGACAGGGGGCCCTGAAGCTTTCTTT. It translates to CASSYGTGGPEAFF.

This chain links TRBV19 with TRBJ2-1; tentative D call: TRBD2 (5 bases). Germline CDR1 and CDR2: LNHDA and SQIVND (reference sequence). This CDR3 has 16 amino acids. V was shortened by 3 bases and J by 5 bases, with 17 bases between the two germline ends. CDR3 nucleotide sequence: TGTGCCAGTAGTATTCTGGCGGGCCTCCGGGACAATGAGCAGTTCTTC. It translates to CASSILAGLRDNEQFF.

This sequence joins TRBV19 and TRBJ2-7, with TRBD1 identical over 11 bases. The germline V gene encodes CDR1 LNHDA and CDR2 SQIVND (reference sequence). J gave up 6 bases and V 3 bases, and 4 bases lay outside the gene matches. The CDR3 covers 14 residues. The CDR3 is CASSMGTGGTEQYF. CDR3 bases: TGTGCCAGTAGTATGGGGACAGGGGGAACCGAGCAGTACTTC. Full variable domain (rest looked up from reference TRBV19 and TRBJ2-7): DGGITQSPKYLFRKEGQNVTLSCEQNLNHDAMYWYRQDPGQGLRLIYYSQIVNDFQKGDIAEGYSVSREKKESFPLTVTSAQKNPTAFYLCASSMGTGGTEQYFGPGTRLTVT.

The DNA of the CDR3 is TGTGCCAGCAGCCGGACGGGACAGGGGGCGGGCGGGCCCCAGCATTTT. Residues: CASSRTGQGAGGPQHF. The chain is built from TRBV7-8 and TRBJ1-5; 12 bases are shared with TRBD1. The J segment lost 9 bases and the V segment lost 5 bases, leaving 11 bases of the junction unmatched. CDR1 and CDR2 from the germline V gene are SGHVS and FQNEAQ. The CDR3 contains 16 residues.

The gene calls are TRBV28 and TRBJ2-5, with a tentative D call TRBD1 (5 bases). In germline, CDR1 is MDHEN, CDR2 SYDVKM. V was cut by 2 bases and J by 6 bases, with 10 bases left in between. The CDR3 loop spans 13 amino acids. The CDR3 sequence: CASSLVRGQTQYF. CDR3 DNA sequence: TGTGCCAGCAGTTTAGTTAGGGGTCAGACCCAGTACTTC.

This rearrangement joins TRBV27 to TRBJ2-2; 11 bases are a match to TRBD2. Looked up from germline, CDR1 is MNHEY and CDR2 is SMNVEV (reference sequence). The CDR3 is made up of 18 amino acids. The V gene end was trimmed by 4 bases and the J gene end by 4 bases; junction bases not matched to a gene: 11. The CDR3 spells CASSSGTSGKRGTGELFF. The CDR3, as DNA: TGTGCCAGCAGTTCCGGGACTAGCGGAAAGAGAGGCACCGGGGAGCTGTTTTTT.

The CDR3 here is CASSLVGGQVNEKLFF. The CDR3 nucleotides are TGTGCCAGCAGCTTAGTGGGTGGACAGGTGAATGAAAAACTGTTTTTT. The rearrangement uses TRBV11-2 and TRBJ1-4; TRBD1 matches 7 bases. The trim removed 1 base at V and 5 bases at J, leaving 7 bases unmatched. The CDR3 sequence is 16 residues long. The germline V gene encodes CDR1 SGHAT and CDR2 FQNNGV.